This TCR beta chain was observed in a study of blood T cells in healthy people across ages. A second PCR of about 7 to 12 cycles used a sample-barcoded 5' primer and a J-beta primer mix. TCRdb reanalysed the 5' RACE reads using MiXCR and keeps one entry per CDR3 protein. The data show about 1.6 million distinct CDR3 sequences, about 32% seen once. The length of the CDR3 is 15 residues. Germline V gene lookup returns CDR1 MGHRA and CDR2 YSYEKL. The genes are TRBV4-1 and TRBJ2-5; D could derive from TRBD1 or TRBD2 (5 bases each). Near its end, the DNA agrees better with TRBJ2-7, so the J call may be wrong. The specimen was blood. The sequence was collected from a woman in her 30s in good health. CDR3 coding DNA: TGCGCCAGCAGCCCCACGGGGACCAGCGCACACGAGCAGTACTTC. Translating it yields CASSPTGTSAHEQYF.